This TCR beta chain originates from a study of cytomegalovirus exposure and HLA in healthy donors. Notes on the study in general: A later analysis linked a missense DCLRE1C variant to TCR beta V- and J-gene trimming. CMV serostatus was the only immune exposure information that was available.

The PCR contained 60 Vbeta and 13 Jbeta primers. Repertoires were generated with immunoSEQ multiplex PCR, while TCRdb's copy carries only in-frame clones and drops some. Of 150,000 to 200,000 clones listed, roughly 80% are singletons. This clone appeared a single time. What it binds is unknown. J lost 5 bases, V lost 1 base, and 10 bases had no gene match. The CDR3 consists of 17 residues. The germline gives CDR1 MGHRA, CDR2 YSYEKL. This clonotype originated in a woman in her late teens or twenties in good health and CMV-seropositive. The sample taken for sequencing was PBMCs. The rearrangement uses TRBV4-1 and TRBJ2-1; 8 nucleotides line up with TRBD1. The CDR3 DNA is TGCGCCAGCAGCCAAGTATTAAAGATACAGGGGGACAATGAGCAGTTCTTC. Translation: CASSQVLKIQGDNEQFF.